Listed below are T cell receptor beta chains from one sample, sequenced in a study of T cell responses to AZD1222 COVID-19 vaccine. Sequencing used immunoSEQ multiplex PCR; TCRdb keeps in-frame clones, though not all of them. The table lists about 69,000 clones, roughly 89% of them singletons, with about 2.4% in the top ten. The sequenced sample was peripheral blood, obtained on day 0 of AZD1222 vaccination. Receptor source: an adult in good health. Each CDR3 is given with its conserved first and last residue. The D gene is left open where the match is weak.

V	D	J	CDR3	DNA
TRBV21-1	-	TRBJ2-7	CASSNRPYEQYF	TGTGCCAGCAGCAACCGCCCTTACGAGCAGTACTTC
TRBV14	-	TRBJ1-4	CASSQFVGTTNEKLFF	TGTGCCAGCAGCCAATTTGTGGGGACAACTAATGAAAAACTGTTTTTT
TRBV4-1	TRBD1	TRBJ1-6	CASSPRRRGTNNSPLHF	TGCGCCAGCAGCCCCAGACGCAGGGGGACAAATAATTCACCCCTCCACTTT
TRBV27	-	TRBJ1-5	CASSLRGADNQPQHF	TGTGCCAGCAGTTTACGGGGGGCCGACAATCAGCCCCAGCATTTT
TRBV5-1	TRBD2	TRBJ2-2	CASSFLRGVDTGELFF	TGCGCCAGCAGCTTTTTGCGGGGGGTCGACACCGGGGAGCTGTTTTTT
TRBV28	-	TRBJ2-7	CASRGTYEQYF	TGTGCCAGCAGGGGAACCTACGAGCAGTACTTC
TRBV3-1/TRBV3-2	-	TRBJ2-1	CASSQEKQEVPYNEQFF	TGTGCCAGCAGCCAAGAGAAACAAGAAGTACCCTACAATGAGCAGTTCTTC
TRBV29-1	TRBD1	TRBJ1-5	CSVSPGQGVGPQHF	TGCAGCGTTTCCCCGGGACAGGGGGTTGGGCCCCAGCATTTT
TRBV28	TRBD2	TRBJ2-7	CASSSPSGSPYEQYF	TGTGCCAGCAGTTCACCCAGCGGGAGCCCCTACGAGCAGTACTTC
TRBV5-1	TRBD2	TRBJ2-1	CASSPRGGGNEQFF	TGCGCCAGCAGCCCGCGGGGGGGCGGGAATGAGCAGTTCTTC
TRBV28	-	TRBJ1-5	CASSWWTVNQPQHF	TGTGCCAGCAGTTGGTGGACAGTTAATCAGCCCCAGCATTTT
TRBV7-2	-	TRBJ1-2	CASSPTGGIYGYTF	TGTGCCAGCAGTCCTACGGGCGGGATCTATGGCTACACCTTC
TRBV19	-	TRBJ1-6	CASGRASSPLHF	TGTGCCAGCGGCAGAGCGAGTTCACCCCTCCACTTT
TRBV27	-	TRBJ2-5	CASSLDQGDLKTQYF	TGTGCCAGCAGTTTAGACCAGGGTGATCTGAAGACCCAGTACTTC
TRBV7-9	-	TRBJ1-1	CASSHRQMNTEAFF	TGTGCCAGCAGCCACCGACAGATGAACACTGAAGCTTTCTTT
TRBV12-3/TRBV12-4	-	TRBJ2-1	CASSWPYNEQFF	TGTGCCAGCAGTTGGCCTTACAATGAGCAGTTCTTC
TRBV9	TRBD2	TRBJ2-1	CASSEKRGAPSSYNEQFF	TGTGCCAGCAGCGAGAAGCGGGGGGCCCCAAGCTCCTACAATGAGCAGTTCTTC
TRBV6-2/TRBV6-3	-	TRBJ2-7	CASSFQQGRPYEQYF	TGTGCCAGCAGTTTTCAGCAGGGTAGGCCCTACGAGCAGTACTTC
TRBV19	-	TRBJ2-2	CASSITGANTGELFF	TGTGCCAGTAGTATAACCGGGGCGAACACCGGGGAGCTGTTTTTT